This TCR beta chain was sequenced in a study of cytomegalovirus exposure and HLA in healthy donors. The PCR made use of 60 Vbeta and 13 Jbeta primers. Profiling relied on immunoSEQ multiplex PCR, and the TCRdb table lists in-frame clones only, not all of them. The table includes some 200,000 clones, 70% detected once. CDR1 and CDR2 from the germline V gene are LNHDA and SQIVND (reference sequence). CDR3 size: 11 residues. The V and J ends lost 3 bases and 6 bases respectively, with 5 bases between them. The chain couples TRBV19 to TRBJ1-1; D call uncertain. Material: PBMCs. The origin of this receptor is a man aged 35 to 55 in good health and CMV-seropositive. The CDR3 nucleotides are TGTGCCAGTAGTATCTCAGCTGAAGCTTTCTTT. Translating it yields CASSISAEAFF.